This T cell receptor beta chain originates from a study of PD-1 blockade in classical Hodgkin lymphoma. The CDR3 extends over 13 amino acids. The germline V gene encodes CDR1 SGHAT and CDR2 FQNNGV. V lost 5 bases, J lost 4 bases, and 11 bases lay in between. General study findings and limits: Diminished baseline TCR diversity has been reported in newly diagnosed patients relative to healthy donors. Patients who responded completely had about the same baseline diversity as newly diagnosed patients.

Assay: immunoSEQ multiplex PCR; the TCRdb copy retains only in-frame clones and omits some. The data show around 43,000 clones, with about 77% seen just once and 13% held by the top ten. Regarding this clone: Its target is unknown.

Each of the patients experienced relapse following autologous stem cell transplantation, and their brentuximab vedotin exposure differed. Complete response, partial response or progressive disease was recorded as best response. Sequencing was performed on peripheral blood mononuclear cells (PBMCs), taken at baseline. The V gene is TRBV11-2, the J gene TRBJ1-2; tentative D call: TRBD1 (5 bases). This TCR was recovered from a human donor with classical Hodgkin lymphoma. The CDR3 region is CASSPGTGYGYTF. The CDR3 DNA reads as TGTGCCAGCAGCCCCGGGACGGGCTATGGCTACACCTTC.